The 2 T cell receptor beta chains listed next were all sequenced from one sample in a study of cytomegalovirus exposure and HLA in healthy donors. Use of 60 Vbeta and 13 Jbeta primers characterized the PCR. TCRdb's table, derived via immunoSEQ multiplex PCR, lists solely in-frame clones and lacks some. The sample records around 200,000 clones, over 75% being singletons. Sequencing was carried out using PBMCs. The receptors derive from a girl aged 2 to 9 in good health and CMV-seronegative.

The genes are TRBV7-3 and TRBJ2-3; 7 nucleotides align to TRBD2. The CDR3 is 15 residues long. CDR1 and CDR2 from the germline V gene are SGHTA and FQGTGA. The V and J ends lost 6 bases and 0 bases, in that order; junction bases with no gene match: 6. CDR3 amino acids: CASSKSGGSTDTQYF. In DNA form, the CDR3 reads TGTGCCAGCAGTAAATCGGGGGGTAGCACAGATACGCAGTATTTT.

The chain combines TRBV27 with TRBJ2-3; 10 nucleotides agree with TRBD2. The V and J ends lost 4 bases and 9 bases, in that order; junction bases with no gene match: 13. CDR3 length equals 16 residues. CDR1 is MNHEY and CDR2 is SMNVEV in the germline V gene (reference sequence). The CDR3 sequence: CASSYWSGGALQTQYF. Here the CDR3 DNA reads TGTGCCAGCAGTTACTGGAGCGGGGGGGCCCTCCAAACGCAGTATTTT.